This TCR beta chain was identified during a study of response to subunit inactivated influenza vaccine. V was cut by 2 bases and J by 0 bases, with 13 bases left in between. This CDR3 spans 16 amino acids. From germline, CDR1 is MNHEY and CDR2 SMNVEV (reference sequence). TCRdb itself ran the RT-PCR reads through MiXCR, one entry per CDR3 protein. Found here are approximately 530,000 distinct CDR3 sequences, 10% to 15% of them singletons; the top ten hold 10% to 15%. This chain connects TRBV27 to TRBJ1-1; D not resolved. The TCR originated in a man aged 50-59 years who received an inactivated influenza vaccine. The sample consisted of PBMCs from blood, taken 40 to 50 days after vaccination. The CDR3 region has the DNA TGTGCCAGCAGTTTACAGCCAGCCGACATGAACACTGAAGCTTTCTTT. Protein: CASSLQPADMNTEAFF.